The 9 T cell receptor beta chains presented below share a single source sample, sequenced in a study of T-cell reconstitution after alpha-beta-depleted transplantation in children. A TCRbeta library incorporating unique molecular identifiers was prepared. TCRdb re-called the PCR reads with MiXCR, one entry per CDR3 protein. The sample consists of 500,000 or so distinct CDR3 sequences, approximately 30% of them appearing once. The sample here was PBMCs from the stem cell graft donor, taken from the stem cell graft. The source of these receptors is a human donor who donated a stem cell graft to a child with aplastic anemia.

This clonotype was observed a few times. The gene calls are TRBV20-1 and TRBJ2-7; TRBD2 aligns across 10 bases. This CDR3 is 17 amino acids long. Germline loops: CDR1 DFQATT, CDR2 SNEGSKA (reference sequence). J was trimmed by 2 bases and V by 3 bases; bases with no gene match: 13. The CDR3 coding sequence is TGCAGTGCTAGTCCGGCAGCGGGAGGGCGCTGGGCCTACGAGCAGTACTTC. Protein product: CSASPAAGGRWAYEQYF.

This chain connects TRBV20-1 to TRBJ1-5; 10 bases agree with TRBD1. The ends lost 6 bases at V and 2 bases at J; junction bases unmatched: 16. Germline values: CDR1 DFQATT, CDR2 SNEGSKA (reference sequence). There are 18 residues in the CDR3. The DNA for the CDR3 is TGCAGTGCCACCCCGACCCTCGGACAGGGGGAGGGCAATCAGCCCCAGCATTTT. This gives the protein CSATPTLGQGEGNQPQHF.

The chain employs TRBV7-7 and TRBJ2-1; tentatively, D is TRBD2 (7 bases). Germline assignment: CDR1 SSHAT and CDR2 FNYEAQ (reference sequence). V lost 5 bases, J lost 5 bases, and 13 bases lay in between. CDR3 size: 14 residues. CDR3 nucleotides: TGTGCCAGCAGCCCAAGGGGGGGAAACAATGAGCAGTTCTTC. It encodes CASSPRGGNNEQFF.

The CDR3 region is CAWSVGGSSTDTQYF. CDR3 DNA: TGTGCCTGGAGTGTAGGCGGATCTAGCACAGATACGCAGTATTTT. This chain joins TRBV30 and TRBJ2-3; no reliable D call. Trimming cost V 0 bases and J 0 bases, with 10 bases left between them. Per germline, CDR1 GTSNPN and CDR2 SVGIG (reference sequence). CDR3 length: 15 amino acids.

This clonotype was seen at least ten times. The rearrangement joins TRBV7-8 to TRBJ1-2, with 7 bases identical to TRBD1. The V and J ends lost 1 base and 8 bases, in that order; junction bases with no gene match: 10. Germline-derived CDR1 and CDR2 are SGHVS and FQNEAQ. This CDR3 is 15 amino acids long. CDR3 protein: CASSLDSHRGEGYTF. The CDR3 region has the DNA TGTGCCAGCAGCTTAGATTCCCACAGGGGTGAAGGCTACACCTTC.

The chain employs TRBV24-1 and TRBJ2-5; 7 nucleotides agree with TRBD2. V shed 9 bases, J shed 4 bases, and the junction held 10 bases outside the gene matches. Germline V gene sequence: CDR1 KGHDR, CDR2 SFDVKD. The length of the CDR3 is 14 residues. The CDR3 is CATGGGRLGETQYF. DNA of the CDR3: TGTGCCACCGGGGGAGGGCGGCTCGGAGAGACCCAGTACTTC.

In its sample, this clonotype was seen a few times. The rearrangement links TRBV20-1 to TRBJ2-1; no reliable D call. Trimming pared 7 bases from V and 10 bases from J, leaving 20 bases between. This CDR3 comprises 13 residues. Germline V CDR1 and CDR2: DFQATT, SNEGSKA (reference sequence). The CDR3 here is CSGAYSLPPEQFF. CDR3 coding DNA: TGCAGTGGGGCTTACAGCCTTCCCCCCGAGCAGTTCTTC.

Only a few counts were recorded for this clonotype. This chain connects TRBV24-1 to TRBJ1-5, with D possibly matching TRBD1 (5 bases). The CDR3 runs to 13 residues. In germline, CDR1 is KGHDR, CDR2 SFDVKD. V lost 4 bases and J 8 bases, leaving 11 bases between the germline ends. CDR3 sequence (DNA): TGTGCCACCAGTGACCTGGGGGGAAAGCCCCAGCATTTT. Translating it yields CATSDLGGKPQHF.

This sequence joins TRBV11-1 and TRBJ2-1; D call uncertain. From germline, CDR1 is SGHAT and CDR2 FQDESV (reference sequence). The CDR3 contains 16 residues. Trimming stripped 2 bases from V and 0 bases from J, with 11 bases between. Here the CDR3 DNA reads TGTGCCAGCAGCTTATACGGTCTCAGCTCCTACAATGAGCAGTTCTTC. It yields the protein CASSLYGLSSYNEQFF.